The present TCR beta chain was sequenced within a study of control samples from healthy donors and cancer patients. The CDR3 contains 16 residues. Germline values: CDR1 SGHNT, CDR2 YYREEE (reference sequence). Germline trimming cut 0 bases from V and 6 bases from J; bases unmatched to any gene: 6. Assay: immunoSEQ multiplex PCR; the TCRdb copy retains only in-frame clones and omits some. The table shows about 120,000 clones, with 85% to 90% occurring only once. The chain combines TRBV5-4 with TRBJ2-1; 10 bases are shared with TRBD2. Material: blood. The receptor was isolated from a young man in good health. The CDR3 DNA sequence: TGTGCCAGCAGCTTGGGAGCGGGGGGGCCGAGCAATGAGCAGTTCTTC. Protein sequence: CASSLGAGGPSNEQFF. Drawing the rest from reference TRBV5-4 and TRBJ2-1, the complete variable domain is ETGVTQSPTHLIKTRGQQVTLRCSSQSGHNTVSWYQQALGQGPQFIFQYYREEENGRGNFPPRFSGLQFPNYSSELNVNALELDDSALYLCASSLGAGGPSNEQFFGPGTRLTVL.